The 29 T cell receptor beta chains below come from one sample, sequenced in a study of Ad26.COV2.S vaccination and SARS-CoV-2 variants. Treatment defined: roughly 19 received Ad26.COV2.S at low or high dose, single or two shots; 5 received placebo; per-sample allocation not given. The samples were gathered on day 63 after the first injection of vaccine or placebo. Measured with immunoSEQ multiplex PCR; TCRdb has only the in-frame clones, and not every one. The repertoire consists of hundreds of thousands of clones, with about 88% occurring once and the leading ten covering about 6.4%. The sample here was peripheral blood, taken in a trial of Ad26.COV2.S vaccine versus placebo. These receptors were taken from a person aged 18-65 years who received the Ad26.COV2.S COVID-19 vaccine or a placebo.

This chain connects TRBV6-1 to TRBJ2-7; perhaps TRBD2 as D (6 bases). Germline V gives CDR1 MNHNS, CDR2 SASEGT. The CDR3 spans 15 residues. The V end was cut by 3 bases, the J end by 2 bases, with 14 bases between. CDR3 protein: CASSDVGDWTYEQYF. For the CDR3, the DNA is TGTGCCAGCAGTGATGTGGGGGACTGGACCTACGAGCAGTACTTC.

The J gene is TRBJ2-3, the V gene TRBV11-2; no clear D. The CDR3 spans 13 residues. Between the trimmed V and J ends, which lost 1 base and 2 bases, there was a span of 4 bases. Per the germline V gene, CDR1 is SGHAT and CDR2 is FQNNGV. The CDR3 here is CASSLVPTDTQYF. DNA for the CDR3: TGTGCCAGCAGCTTAGTTCCCACAGATACGCAGTATTTT.

This clone showed up just once. V and J are TRBV2 and TRBJ2-7, with D hard to call. From germline, CDR1 is SNHLY and CDR2 FYNNEI. Between the trimmed V and J ends, which lost 5 bases and 7 bases, there was a span of 15 bases. The CDR3 consists of 13 residues. The DNA of the CDR3 is TGTGCCAGCAGTCCCACTATAAAATCTGAGCAGTACTTC. Amino acids: CASSPTIKSEQYF.

The chain links TRBV7-3 to TRBJ1-5; TRBD1 might be the D (5 bases). Germline V gene lookup returns CDR1 SGHTA and CDR2 FQGTGA. The germline V and J ends were trimmed by 5 bases and 5 bases, with 16 bases remaining between them. This CDR3 region has 15 residues. CDR3 DNA: TGTGCCAGCAGCCAGGGCGCAGGACGAGATCAGCCCCAGCATTTT. Amino acid sequence: CASSQGAGRDQPQHF.

The chain has TRBV24-1 and TRBJ1-1; TRBD1 is a possible D gene (5 bases). The germline CDR1 and CDR2 sequences are KGHDR and SFDVKD. The V end lost 5 bases, the J end lost 10 bases, and 19 bases lay between the germline ends. The CDR3 length is 14 residues. CDR3 bases: TGTGCCACCAGTGGGGGGACGGGGGAAACAGGAGCTTTCTTT. It yields the protein CATSGGTGETGAFF.

V is TRBV10-3 and J is TRBJ2-7; 11 bases line up with TRBD1. Germline assignment: CDR1 ENHRY and CDR2 SYGVKD. V gave up 6 bases and J gave up 4 bases; unmatched junction bases: 2. The CDR3 contains 13 residues. The CDR3 is CAISRDRGYEQYF. The CDR3 bases are TGTGCCATCAGCCGGGACAGGGGGTACGAGCAGTACTTC.

The rearrangement links TRBV5-1 to TRBJ2-2, with D unclear. Per germline, CDR1 SGHRS and CDR2 YFSETQ. The V gene lost 0 bases and the J gene lost 0 bases, with 12 bases spanning the gap. This CDR3 contains 17 residues. CDR3 in DNA: TGCGCCAGCAGCTTGGCCCCTCTTGGGCCGAACACCGGGGAGCTGTTTTTT. Protein product: CASSLAPLGPNTGELFF.

This clone was counted a few times. This chain joins TRBV19 and TRBJ1-6; D remains ambiguous. This CDR3 region has 13 residues. Germline V CDR1 and CDR2: LNHDA, SQIVND (reference sequence). The ends were cut back, 4 bases at V and 7 bases at J, with 8 bases in the middle. Here the CDR3 reads CASSTTGNSPLHF. The CDR3 nucleotides read TGTGCCAGTAGTACGACCGGGAATTCACCCCTCCACTTT. The variable domain in full, completed from reference TRBV19 and TRBJ1-6, reads DGGITQSPKYLFRKEGQNVTLSCEQNLNHDAMYWYRQDPGQGLRLIYYSQIVNDFQKGDIAEGYSVSREKKESFPLTVTSAQKNPTAFYLCASSTTGNSPLHFGNGTRLTVT.

The J gene is TRBJ2-1, the V gene TRBV7-2; TRBD1 matches at 8 bases. The CDR3 loop spans 12 amino acids. Looked up from germline, CDR1 is SGHTA and CDR2 is FQGNSA. V lost 5 bases, J lost 12 bases, and 6 bases stayed unmatched. DNA for the CDR3: TGTGCCAGCAGCATACAGGGGGGTGGGCAGTTCTTC. Amino acids: CASSIQGGGQFF.

The chain has TRBV28 and TRBJ2-5; 8 bases match TRBD2. CDR3 size: 14 residues. V was pared by 7 bases and J by 0 bases, with 4 bases of the junction left unmatched. CDR1 MDHEN and CDR2 SYDVKM come from the germline V gene. CDR3 coding DNA: TGTGCCAGCAATAGCGGGATCTACCAAGAGACCCAGTACTTC. Translating gives CASNSGIYQETQYF.

In DNA, the CDR3 is TGTGCCAGACGACAGGGGGGAAATCAGCCCCAGCATTTT. Amino acids: CARRQGGNQPQHF. V usage is TRBV21-1 and J usage is TRBJ1-5; the table's D call, TRBD1, has no DNA check behind it. TRBV21-1 is an annotated pseudogene. The CDR3 runs to 13 residues.

The rearrangement joins TRBV6-2 or TRBV6-3 to TRBJ1-5; no definite D call. V lost 2 bases and J lost 0, with 11 bases in between. The CDR3 loop spans 16 amino acids. CDR1 and CDR2 (germline): MNHEY, SVGEGT. CDR3 loop: CASSYLQGYSNQPQHF. The CDR3 region has the DNA TGTGCCAGCAGTTACCTCCAAGGATATAGCAATCAGCCCCAGCATTTT.

The chain is built from TRBV12-3 or TRBV12-4 and TRBJ2-7, with D perhaps TRBD1 (6 bases). V lost 6 bases and J 1 base, leaving 7 bases between the germline ends. The CDR3 extends over 12 amino acids. CDR3 sequence (DNA): TGTGCCAGCAGGGGACAATCCTACGAGCAGTACTTC. Translating gives CASRGQSYEQYF.

This clone was picked up one time. The rearrangement links TRBV7-2 to TRBJ2-3, with D possibly matching TRBD1 (6 bases). The germline V and J ends were trimmed by 5 bases and 5 bases, with 11 bases remaining between them. The CDR3 has 13 amino acids. Germline lookup yields CDR1 SGHTA and CDR2 FQGNSA. CDR3 coding DNA: TGTGCCAGCAGCAATATACAGGGAGATACGCAGTATTTT. Protein sequence: CASSNIQGDTQYF.

The chain combines TRBV6-6 with TRBJ1-3, with 11 bases matching TRBD1. CDR3 size: 16 residues. V was clipped by 5 bases and J by 4 bases; unmatched bases: 7. Germline-derived CDR1 and CDR2 are MNHNY and SVGAGI (reference sequence). This CDR3 is CASSQGTGGLGNTIYF. CDR3 coding DNA: TGTGCCAGCAGTCAAGGGACAGGGGGTTTGGGAAACACCATATATTTT.

The table lists this clone with many counts. The CDR3 is CAIQGGYYEQYF. Here the CDR3 DNA reads TGCGCCATACAGGGGGGTTACTACGAGCAGTACTTC. This chain connects TRBV10-1 to TRBJ2-7; TRBD1 matches 8 bases. CDR1 and CDR2 from the germline V gene are WNHNN and SYGVQD (reference sequence). The CDR3 covers 12 residues. The ends lost 10 bases at V and 3 bases at J; junction bases unmatched: 5.

V usage is TRBV18 and J usage is TRBJ1-1, with 7 bases fitting TRBD1. V shed 2 bases, J shed 1 base, and the junction held 1 base outside the gene matches. The V gene's germline CDR1 is KGHSH and CDR2 LQKENI. This CDR3 contains 14 residues. CDR3 bases: TGTGCCAGCTCACCAGGGACAGCGAACACTGAAGCTTTCTTT. It codes for CASSPGTANTEAFF.

The chain uses TRBV11-2 and TRBJ2-1; D is ambiguous. The germline V and J ends were trimmed by 1 base and 1 base, with 5 bases remaining between them. Per the germline V gene, CDR1 is SGHAT and CDR2 is FQNNGV. The CDR3 consists of 14 residues. The CDR3 DNA reads as TGTGCCAGCAGCTTAGGGATTTCCTACAATGAGCAGTTCTTC. Protein product: CASSLGISYNEQFF.

The V and J genes are TRBV2 and TRBJ2-1; weak D call: TRBD2 (6 bases). The CDR3 extends over 13 amino acids. Trimming removed 7 bases at V and 4 bases at J, with 11 bases between. CDR1 and CDR2 from the germline V gene are SNHLY and FYNNEI. CDR3 DNA sequence: TGTGCCAGCACGCGGGAATTGTACAATGAGCAGTTCTTC. This translates into CASTRELYNEQFF.

The V gene is TRBV7-3, the J gene TRBJ2-5; tentatively, D is TRBD2 (5 bases). V was clipped by 3 bases and J by 3 bases, with 8 bases between them. Germline CDR1 SGHTA, CDR2 FQGTGA. The CDR3 length is 13 residues. CDR3 in amino acids: CASSLGAEETQYF. DNA for the CDR3: TGTGCCAGCAGCTTGGGAGCGGAAGAGACCCAGTACTTC.

This clone was seen only a few times. The V and J genes are TRBV6-6 and TRBJ2-3; 12 bases align to TRBD2. CDR1 is MNHNY and CDR2 is SVGAGI in the germline V gene (reference sequence). After removal of 4 bases from V and 3 bases from J, the junction contained 2 bases not matched to a gene. This CDR3 contains 15 residues. The CDR3, as DNA: TGTGCCAGCAGTTCAACTAGCGGGGGGACAGATACGCAGTATTTT. Amino acid sequence: CASSSTSGGTDTQYF.

The rearrangement uses TRBV5-1 and TRBJ2-2; D call uncertain. The CDR3 covers 15 residues. The V and J ends lost 5 bases and 0 bases respectively, with 11 bases between them. Germline V gives CDR1 SGHRS, CDR2 YFSETQ. CDR3 coding DNA: TGCGCCAGCAGAGAGAACTGGGCGAACACCGGGGAGCTGTTTTTT. The encoded protein is CASRENWANTGELFF. Variable domain in full (rest from reference TRBV5-1 and TRBJ2-2): KAGVTQTPRYLIKTRGQQVTLSCSPISGHRSVSWYQQTPGQGLQFLFEYFSETQRNKGNFPGRFSGRQFSNSRSEMNVSTLELGDSALYLCASRENWANTGELFFGEGSRLTVL.

The rearrangement links TRBV7-9 to TRBJ2-4; 7 positions match TRBD2. CDR1 is SEHNR and CDR2 is FQNEAQ in the germline V gene (reference sequence). Losses at the gene ends were 1 base for V and 3 bases for J; bases not matched to a gene: 6. This CDR3 region has 16 residues. CDR3 sequence: CASSLGGSWVKNIQYF. For the CDR3, the DNA is TGTGCCAGCAGCTTAGGCGGGAGCTGGGTCAAAAACATTCAGTACTTC.

CDR3 sequence reads: CASSGTSGTGELFF. CDR3 nucleotide sequence: TGCGCCAGCAGCGGGACTTCGGGCACCGGGGAGCTGTTTTTT. The chain joins TRBV4-3 to TRBJ2-2; TRBD2 is a possible D gene (6 bases). V was trimmed by 5 bases and J by 4 bases, leaving 11 bases between them. Germline V gives CDR1 LGHNA, CDR2 YSLEER. The CDR3 covers 14 residues.

This clone was observed a single time. The chain combines TRBV10-3 with TRBJ2-3; 10 bases match TRBD2. Germline V CDR1 and CDR2: ENHRY, SYGVKD. This CDR3 contains 16 residues. With V trimmed by 7 bases and J by 4 bases, 11 bases remained unmatched. CDR3 protein: CAITPRKTSGPDTQYF. CDR3 DNA: TGTGCCATCACTCCTCGAAAGACTAGCGGGCCAGATACGCAGTATTTT.

The J gene is TRBJ2-1, the V gene TRBV6-5; TRBD2 agrees at 9 bases. Germline CDR1 MNHEY, CDR2 SVGAGI. After removal of 8 bases from V and 9 bases from J, the junction contained 11 bases not matched to a gene. CDR3 length: 14 residues. CDR3 sequence reads: CASQRSGRFSEQFF. As DNA, the CDR3 is TGTGCCAGCCAAAGAAGCGGGAGGTTTAGTGAGCAGTTCTTC.

The chain is built from TRBV5-1 and TRBJ2-5, with TRBD2 as a possible D gene (6 bases). The V end was cut by 3 bases, the J end by 3 bases, with 12 bases between. The CDR3 is 14 residues long. Germline CDR1 and CDR2: SGHRS and YFSETQ. CDR3 residues: CASSWDSRKETQYF. CDR3 coding DNA: TGCGCCAGCAGCTGGGACTCGCGAAAAGAGACCCAGTACTTC.

V usage is TRBV6-1 and J usage is TRBJ1-5; maybe TRBD1 (5 bases). The germline V gene encodes CDR1 MNHNS and CDR2 SASEGT. Trimming took 3 bases from V and 3 from J, leaving 15 bases between them. The CDR3 runs to 16 residues. The CDR3 nucleotides read TGTGCCAGCAGTGAGTGGGGCAGGAGAGACAATCAGCCCCAGCATTTT. Its protein product is CASSEWGRRDNQPQHF.

The chain couples TRBV29-1 to TRBJ1-4; TRBD1 might be the D (6 bases). Germline assignment: CDR1 SQVTM and CDR2 ANQGSEA. V was pared by 6 bases and J by 5 bases, with 16 bases between. The length of the CDR3 is 14 residues. The CDR3 DNA reads as TGCAGCGTAGGGCTAGGGGGGCAGAATGAAAAACTGTTTTTT. It codes for CSVGLGGQNEKLFF.